Listed here is a single T cell receptor (beta chain). Its matching antigen is unknown. The data stem from a study of T cells in pancreatic ductal adenocarcinoma. Points from the study as a whole: Enrichment of CD45RO+ effector over naive T cells in tumors may bias clonality.

CDR1 and CDR2 (germline): SQVTM, ANQGSEA. The V end was cut by 5 bases, the J end by 4 bases, with 24 bases between. The CDR3 totals 17 residues. No neoadjuvant therapy was given to the selected pancreatic ductal adenocarcinoma patients before their surgery. The repertoire was sequenced with immunoSEQ multiplex PCR; TCRdb's copy has only in-frame clones and lacks some. Among around 94,000 clones listed, about 95% were seen once. The material sequenced was PBMCs. The rearrangement links TRBV29-1 to TRBJ2-1; D is perhaps TRBD1 (6 bases). The TCR was taken from a human donor with pancreatic ductal adenocarcinoma. The CDR3 here is CSVLIEQGIIIYNEQFF. The CDR3 DNA reads TGCAGCGTTTTGATCGAACAGGGAATAATAATTTACAATGAGCAGTTCTTC.